This T cell receptor beta chain was identified in a study of cytomegalovirus exposure and HLA in healthy donors. The PCR employed 60 Vbeta primers together with 13 Jbeta primers. TCRdb keeps only in-frame clones here, not all; method: immunoSEQ multiplex PCR. This sample carries around 74,000 clones, with about 4.2% going to the ten biggest clones. The CDR3 spans 14 residues. Losses at the gene ends were 0 bases for V and 2 bases for J; bases not matched to a gene: 1. Germline-derived CDR1 and CDR2 are SGHAT and FQDESV (reference sequence). This receptor was taken from a man between 25 and 39 years old in good health and CMV-seronegative. The sequenced material came from PBMCs. This sequence joins TRBV11-1 and TRBJ2-7; TRBD2 matches 7 bases. Here the CDR3 reads CASSLAGGTYEQYF. The CDR3 coding sequence is TGTGCCAGCAGCTTAGCGGGAGGGACCTACGAGCAGTACTTC.